Reported below is one T cell receptor beta chain. Its antigen is unidentified. The sample comes from a study of OX40 agonist ivuxolimab in advanced cancers. Study details: Partial responses were recorded for three patients, including one with hepatocellular carcinoma and two with cutaneous melanoma. Study observations and caveats: In CD8+ T cells, expanded clones were on average more numerous than in CD4+. Some nonresponders additionally presented with little normalized T-cell clonal expansion.

Method: immunoSEQ multiplex PCR; TCRdb's copy keeps in-frame clones and lacks some. The sample includes tens of thousands of clones, around 85% of them seen just once. This CDR3 spans 15 amino acids. CDR1 SGHRS and CDR2 YFSETQ come from the germline V gene. The V end lost 0 bases, the J end lost 3 bases, and 12 bases lay between the germline ends. The origin of this receptor is an adult with an advanced solid tumor such as melanoma, head and neck, liver or kidney cancer. V usage is TRBV5-1 and J usage is TRBJ2-5; the D call may be TRBD1 or TRBD2 (6 bases each). Specimen: CD4+ or CD8+ T cells sorted from blood, collected in a trial of the OX40 agonist ivuxolimab. The CDR3: CASSLGTGRKETQYF. As DNA, the CDR3 is TGCGCCAGCAGCTTGGGAACAGGGAGGAAAGAGACCCAGTACTTC.